The 21 T cell receptor beta chains in this list originate from one sample, sequenced in a study of a mutant IDH1 vaccine in newly diagnosed glioma. The table came from immunoSEQ multiplex PCR; TCRdb's copy has only in-frame clones and leaves some out. This table has 120,000 or so clones, 80% appearing once. Time point here: week 11, during vaccination. With topical imiquimod, each dose of the vaccine consisted of 300 ug of mutant IDH1 20-mer peptide. No cognate antigen is known for these TCRs. Sample: PBMCs, taken from a glioma patient whose treatment included an IDH1 peptide vaccine. Every receptor here comes from a man in his forties with glioma.

This clone was observed at least ten times. Other DNA sequences in the same sample also yield this CDR3. The chain couples TRBV5-4 to TRBJ1-2; TRBD1 aligns across 7 bases. CDR1 and CDR2 (germline): SGHNT, YYREEE (reference sequence). The CDR3 extends over 15 amino acids. V gave up 1 base and J gave up 4 bases; unmatched junction bases: 7. This chain's CDR3 is CASSLTSGQSYGYTF. For the CDR3, the DNA is TGTGCCAGCAGCTTGACCTCGGGACAGTCCTATGGCTACACCTTC.

The chain uses TRBV10-3 and TRBJ1-3; 8 positions match TRBD1. This CDR3 has 16 residues. V trimming: 10 bases; J trimming: 0 bases; junction bases outside the gene matches: 11. Germline V CDR1 and CDR2: ENHRY, SYGVKD. Here the CDR3 DNA reads TGTGCCAGCGTGGACAGGGACCTTAGCTCTGGAAACACCATATATTTT. It translates to CASVDRDLSSGNTIYF.

The chain uses TRBV18 and TRBJ1-2, with D perhaps TRBD1 (5 bases). The CDR3 extends over 14 amino acids. Germline CDR1 reads KGHSH; CDR2 reads LQKENI. The V end was cut by 2 bases, the J end by 4 bases, with 11 bases between. CDR3 DNA: TGTGCCAGCTCACCATCGGAGGGGACCTATGGCTACACCTTC. Protein: CASSPSEGTYGYTF.

The V and J genes are TRBV7-9 and TRBJ1-1, with D tentatively TRBD1 (6 bases). There are 12 residues in the CDR3. Germline V gene data show CDR1 as SEHNR and CDR2 as FQNEAQ (reference sequence). Trimming cost V 11 bases and J 1 base, with 11 bases left between them. Written as DNA, the CDR3 is TGTGCCCTAGGACAGACGAACACTGAAGCTTTCTTT. Protein product: CALGQTNTEAFF.

This chain joins TRBV19 and TRBJ1-6, with D unresolved. The CDR3 consists of 15 residues. V shed 5 bases and J shed 10 bases, with 18 bases lying between them. Germline lookup yields CDR1 LNHDA and CDR2 SQIVND (reference sequence). CDR3 coding DNA: TGTGCCAGTAGTTCCCGGGCGTCGGGCCAATCACCCCTCCACTTT. This encodes CASSSRASGQSPLHF.

This chain links TRBV15 with TRBJ2-6; D ambiguous. CDR1 LNHNV and CDR2 YYDKDF come from the germline V gene (reference sequence). Trimming removed 0 bases at V and 0 bases at J, with 6 bases between. The CDR3 has 16 residues. This CDR3 is CATSRDRTSGANVLTF. In nucleotides, the CDR3 is TGTGCCACCAGCAGAGATCGAACCTCTGGGGCCAACGTCCTGACTTTC. Full variable domain (outside the CDR3, taken from reference TRBV15 and TRBJ2-6): DAMVIQNPRYQVTQFGKPVTLSCSQTLNHNVMYWYQQKSSQAPKLLFHYYDKDFNNEADTPDNFQSRRPNTSFCFLDIRSPGLGDTAMYLCATSRDRTSGANVLTFGAGSRLTVL.

This chain links TRBV5-1 with TRBJ2-1, with a weak D call TRBD1 (5 bases). The V end lost 1 base, the J end lost 5 bases, and 13 bases lay between the germline ends. Germline CDR1 and CDR2: SGHRS and YFSETQ. The CDR3 length is 15 residues. The CDR3 here is CASSLFSGPNNEQFF. CDR3 in DNA: TGCGCCAGCAGCTTGTTTTCAGGGCCAAACAATGAGCAGTTCTTC. The full variable domain, in which reference TRBV5-1 and TRBJ2-1 provide the parts outside the CDR3, is KAGVTQTPRYLIKTRGQQVTLSCSPISGHRSVSWYQQTPGQGLQFLFEYFSETQRNKGNFPGRFSGRQFSNSRSEMNVSTLELGDSALYLCASSLFSGPNNEQFFGPGTRLTVL.

The chain carries TRBV5-4 and TRBJ1-1, with D perhaps matching TRBD1 (6 bases). The ends were cut back, 4 bases at V and 1 base at J, with 8 bases in the middle. This CDR3 region has 13 residues. From germline, CDR1 is SGHNT and CDR2 YYREEE (reference sequence). The CDR3 spells CASSGQPNTEAFF. The CDR3 coding sequence is TGTGCCAGCAGCGGACAGCCGAACACTGAAGCTTTCTTT.

This clone occurred a few times. The rearrangement uses TRBV11-2 and TRBJ1-3; tentatively, D is TRBD1 (5 bases). This CDR3 is built from 12 residues. The V gene's germline CDR1 is SGHAT and CDR2 FQNNGV. V lost 1 base and J lost 11, with 9 bases in between. The CDR3 DNA reads as TGTGCCAGCAGCTTAGGGGGCAGCGCCATATATTTT. It translates to CASSLGGSAIYF.

The chain recombines TRBV14 with TRBJ2-7, with D tentatively TRBD1 or TRBD2 (5 bases each). The V and J ends lost 0 bases and 4 bases respectively, with 28 bases between them. Germline CDR1 and CDR2: SGHDN and FVKESK. The length of the CDR3 is 20 residues. CDR3 sequence: CASSQDREGTSPFRSYEQYF. CDR3 DNA sequence: TGTGCCAGCAGCCAAGATCGCGAGGGGACGTCTCCGTTTCGGTCATACGAGCAGTACTTC.

V is TRBV19 and J is TRBJ2-1, with 10 bases matching TRBD2. V trimming: 9 bases; J trimming: 0 bases; junction bases outside the gene matches: 2. The germline CDR1 and CDR2 sequences are LNHDA and SQIVND (reference sequence). There are 14 residues in the CDR3. CDR3 in amino acids: CASRLAGSYNEQFF. DNA for the CDR3: TGTGCCAGCAGACTAGCGGGCTCCTACAATGAGCAGTTCTTC.

The chain uses TRBV7-2 and TRBJ2-3; D gene uncertain. The CDR3 runs to 14 residues. The V gene lost 2 bases and the J gene lost 2 bases, with 8 bases spanning the gap. CDR1 and CDR2 from the germline V gene are SGHTA and FQGNSA. CDR3 sequence reads: CASSLRQNTDTQYF. DNA for the CDR3: TGTGCCAGCAGCTTAAGGCAAAACACAGATACGCAGTATTTT.

This clone was observed a few times. Other DNA variants within this sample encode the same CDR3. This chain joins TRBV9 and TRBJ1-1; D remains ambiguous. CDR1 is SGDLS, CDR2 YYNGEE, per germline. The V and J ends lost 4 bases and 1 base respectively, with 8 bases between them. This CDR3 is built from 13 residues. CDR3 region: CASSPRQNTEAFF. CDR3 bases: TGTGCCAGCAGCCCCCGACAGAACACTGAAGCTTTCTTT. Using reference TRBV9 and TRBJ1-1 for the parts outside the CDR3, the full variable domain is DSGVTQTPKHLITATGQRVTLRCSPRSGDLSVYWYQQSLDQGLQFLIQYYNGEERAKGNILERFSAQQFPDLHSELNLSSLELGDSALYFCASSPRQNTEAFFGQGTRLTVV.

This clone appeared once. V gene TRBV7-2 combines with J gene TRBJ1-5, with TRBD1 matching over 7 bases. The CDR3 covers 13 residues. Germline V gene data show CDR1 as SGHTA and CDR2 as FQGNSA. Trimming removed 5 bases from V and 13 bases from J; junction bases left unmatched: 11. CDR3 coding DNA: TGTGCCAGCAGCCCCGCAGGGGGACCTACGCAGCATTTT. Translated, it gives CASSPAGGPTQHF.

This chain joins TRBV28 and TRBJ2-7; tentatively, D is TRBD1 (6 bases). This CDR3 has 12 amino acids. Looked up from germline, CDR1 is MDHEN and CDR2 is SYDVKM. Trimming pared 4 bases from V and 7 bases from J, leaving 11 bases between. CDR3: CASSSDRSEQYF. Here the CDR3 DNA reads TGTGCCAGCAGTTCCGACAGGAGTGAGCAGTACTTC.

The chain is built from TRBV29-1 and TRBJ2-2; possible D gene TRBD1, 5 bases. Per germline, CDR1 SQVTM and CDR2 ANQGSEA. The CDR3 is 14 residues long. Trimming cost V 4 bases and J 4 bases, with 13 bases left between them. The CDR3 DNA reads as TGCAGCGTTGGTCCCAGGGCGAGCACCGGGGAGCTGTTTTTT. It codes for CSVGPRASTGELFF.

The CDR3 DNA follows: TGTGCCAGCTCACCGTCGGGCGGCACAGATACGCAGTATTTT. Protein product: CASSPSGGTDTQYF. The chain couples TRBV18 to TRBJ2-3; no clear D. The CDR3 loop spans 14 amino acids. Per germline, CDR1 KGHSH and CDR2 LQKENI. V was pared by 3 bases and J by 1 base, with 8 bases between.

The V and J genes are TRBV27 and TRBJ2-1; a possible D gene is TRBD2 (7 bases). Trimming stripped 4 bases from V and 6 bases from J, with 13 bases between. The V gene's germline CDR1 is MNHEY and CDR2 SMNVEV (reference sequence). The CDR3 loop spans 14 amino acids. The CDR3 spells CASSWGGGFNEQFF. CDR3 coding DNA: TGTGCCAGCAGTTGGGGCGGGGGCTTCAATGAGCAGTTCTTC.

This chain connects TRBV5-1 to TRBJ2-1, with 7 bases matching TRBD1. The length of the CDR3 is 18 residues. From germline, CDR1 is SGHRS and CDR2 YFSETQ. Germline trimming cut 2 bases from V and 5 bases from J; bases unmatched to any gene: 16. DNA for the CDR3: TGCGCCAGCAGCTTCCCCGGCGACAGGGCCGCTCCCAACAATGAGCAGTTCTTC. Its protein product is CASSFPGDRAAPNNEQFF.

The genes are TRBV18 and TRBJ2-1; 11 bases fit TRBD2. J gave up 8 bases and V 2 bases, and 2 bases lay outside the gene matches. Per the germline V gene, CDR1 is KGHSH and CDR2 is LQKENI. The CDR3 is made up of 14 amino acids. CDR3 protein: CASSPVTSGDEQFF. CDR3 nucleotide sequence: TGTGCCAGCTCACCAGTGACTAGCGGGGATGAGCAGTTCTTC.

The chain combines TRBV5-1 with TRBJ2-1; D is ambiguous. Germline V CDR1 and CDR2: SGHRS, YFSETQ. The CDR3 loop spans 16 amino acids. V lost 5 bases, J lost 0 bases, and 15 bases lay in between. The CDR3 DNA follows: TGCGCCAGCAGAGCTTATGGCGCCGGCTCCTACAATGAGCAGTTCTTC. This sequence encodes CASRAYGAGSYNEQFF.